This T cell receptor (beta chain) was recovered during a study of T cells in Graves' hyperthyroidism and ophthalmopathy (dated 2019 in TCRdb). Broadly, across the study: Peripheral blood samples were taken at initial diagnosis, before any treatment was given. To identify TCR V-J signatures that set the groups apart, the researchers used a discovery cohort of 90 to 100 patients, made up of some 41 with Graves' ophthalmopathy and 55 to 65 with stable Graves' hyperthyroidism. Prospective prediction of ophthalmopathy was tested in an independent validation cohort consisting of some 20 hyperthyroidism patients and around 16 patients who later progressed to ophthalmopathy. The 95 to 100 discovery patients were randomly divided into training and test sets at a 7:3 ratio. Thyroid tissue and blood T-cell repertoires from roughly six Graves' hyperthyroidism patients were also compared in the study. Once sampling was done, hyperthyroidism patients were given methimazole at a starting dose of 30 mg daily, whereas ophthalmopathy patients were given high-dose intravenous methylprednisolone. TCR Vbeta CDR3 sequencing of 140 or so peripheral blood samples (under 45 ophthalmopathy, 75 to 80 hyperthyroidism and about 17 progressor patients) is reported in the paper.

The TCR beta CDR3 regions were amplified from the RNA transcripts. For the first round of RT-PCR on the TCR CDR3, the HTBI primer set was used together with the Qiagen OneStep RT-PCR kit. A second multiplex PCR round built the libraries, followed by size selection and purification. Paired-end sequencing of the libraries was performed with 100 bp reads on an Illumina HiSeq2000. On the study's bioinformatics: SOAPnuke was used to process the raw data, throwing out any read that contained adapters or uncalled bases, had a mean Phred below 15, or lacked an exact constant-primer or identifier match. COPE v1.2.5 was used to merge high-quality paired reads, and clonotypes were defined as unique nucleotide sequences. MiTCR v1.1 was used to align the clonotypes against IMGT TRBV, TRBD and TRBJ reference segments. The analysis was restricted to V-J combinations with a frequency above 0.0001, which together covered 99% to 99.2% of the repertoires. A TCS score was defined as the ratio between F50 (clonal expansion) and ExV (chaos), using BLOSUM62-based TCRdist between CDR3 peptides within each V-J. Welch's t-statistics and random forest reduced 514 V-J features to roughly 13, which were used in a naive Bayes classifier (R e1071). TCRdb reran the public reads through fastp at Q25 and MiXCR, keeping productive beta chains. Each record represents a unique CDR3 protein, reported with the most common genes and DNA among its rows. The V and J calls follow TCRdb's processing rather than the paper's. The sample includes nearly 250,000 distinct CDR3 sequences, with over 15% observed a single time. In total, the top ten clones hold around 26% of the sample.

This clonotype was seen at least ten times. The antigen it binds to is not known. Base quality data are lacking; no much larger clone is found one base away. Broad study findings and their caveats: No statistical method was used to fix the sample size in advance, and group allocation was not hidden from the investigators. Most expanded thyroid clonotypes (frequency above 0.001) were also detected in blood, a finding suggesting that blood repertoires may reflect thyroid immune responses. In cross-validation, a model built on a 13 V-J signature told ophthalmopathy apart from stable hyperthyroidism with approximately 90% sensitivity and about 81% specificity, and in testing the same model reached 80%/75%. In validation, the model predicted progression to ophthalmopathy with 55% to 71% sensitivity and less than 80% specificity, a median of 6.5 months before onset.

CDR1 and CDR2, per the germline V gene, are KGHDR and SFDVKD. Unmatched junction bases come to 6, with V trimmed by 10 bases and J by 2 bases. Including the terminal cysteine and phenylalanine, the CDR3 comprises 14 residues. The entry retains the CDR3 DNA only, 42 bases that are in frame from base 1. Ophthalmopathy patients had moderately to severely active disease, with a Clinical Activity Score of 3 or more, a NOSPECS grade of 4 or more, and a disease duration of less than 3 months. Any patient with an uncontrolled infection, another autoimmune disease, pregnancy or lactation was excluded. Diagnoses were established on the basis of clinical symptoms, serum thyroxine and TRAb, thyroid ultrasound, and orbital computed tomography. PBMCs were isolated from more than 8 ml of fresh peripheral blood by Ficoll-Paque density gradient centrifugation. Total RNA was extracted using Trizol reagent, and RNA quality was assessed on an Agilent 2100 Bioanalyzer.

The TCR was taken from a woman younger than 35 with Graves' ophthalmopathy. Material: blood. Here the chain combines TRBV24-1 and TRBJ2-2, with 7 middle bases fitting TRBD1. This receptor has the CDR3 CATRDSQNTGELFF. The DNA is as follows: TGTGCCACGAGGGACAGCCAAAACACCGGGGAGCTGTTTTTT.